These T cell receptor beta chains were read from a single sample in a study of regulatory T cells in long-lasting Graves disease. Via MiXCR, TCRdb re-called the multiplex PCR reads, giving one row per CDR3 protein. The repertoire has about 460,000 distinct CDR3 sequences, about 20% of them found once; the top ten carry 10% to 15%. The sample consisted of peripheral blood mononuclear cells (PBMCs), taken when the disease was refractory, from a patient treated with antithyroid drugs. These receptors were taken from a female donor with Graves disease. The CDR3 runs from the conserved cysteine through the conserved F or W. A D gene is named only where the DNA matches it firmly. Where a row states a size, it is once, few, many or the class of an expanded clone; other rows omit it.

>TRBD1|TRBJ1-4|many|TRBV5-1
TGCGCCAGCAGCTTTGAGGGGGCGTATGGTGAAAAACTGTTTTTT
CASSFEGAYGEKLFF
>.|TRBJ2-5|.|TRBV10-3
TGTGCCATCAGTGAAGGCCTCCGGGAGACCCAGTACTTC
CAISEGLRETQYF
>.|TRBJ2-2|.|TRBV29-1
TGCAGTCATCAGGGCGTTGCCGGGGAGCTGTTTTTT
CSHQGVAGELFF
>.|TRBJ1-5|.|TRBV4-1
TGCGCCAGCAGCCAAGATATAGGGGACGAGGGTCAGCCCCAGCATTTT
CASSQDIGDEGQPQHF
>TRBD2|TRBJ2-4|few|TRBV7-2
TGTGCCAGCAGCACCGGGGGGGGCGGATACATTCAGTACTTC
CASSTGGGGYIQYF
>TRBD1|TRBJ2-7|many|TRBV6-2/TRBV6-3
TGTGCCAGCAGTTACCTTGGACAGGGGGCTTACGAGCAGTACTTC
CASSYLGQGAYEQYF
>.|TRBJ1-1|many|TRBV28
TGTGCCAGCGGAGAACTGGCGAACACTGAAGCTTTCTTT
CASGELANTEAFF
>.|TRBJ1-1|many|TRBV12-3/TRBV12-4
TGTGCCAGCGGCCTAGTGGGGACTGAAGCTTTCTTT
CASGLVGTEAFF
>.|TRBJ1-1|few|TRBV6-2/TRBV6-3
TGTGCCAGCAGGGGCGGGAGCCCGTACACTGAAGCTTTCTTT
CASRGGSPYTEAFF
>.|TRBJ1-3|.|TRBV12-3/TRBV12-4
TGTGCCAGCAGTTTAAATCTAGGAGACTCTGGAAACACCATATATTTT
CASSLNLGDSGNTIYF
>.|TRBJ1-5|.|TRBV19
TGTGCCACCATGACCTATGGACCTAATCAGCCCCAGCATTTT
CATMTYGPNQPQHF
>.|TRBJ1-3|.|TRBV7-6
TGTGCCAGCAGCTTAGCGCAGGGAGCTGGAAACACCATATATTTT
CASSLAQGAGNTIYF
>TRBD2|TRBJ2-7|many|TRBV7-8
TGTGCCAGCAGCCCCGGGACTAGCACGCGGGAGCAGTACTTC
CASSPGTSTREQYF
>.|TRBJ1-2|few|TRBV6-1
TGTGCCAGCAGCAGAATTACTAACTATGGCTACACCTTC
CASSRITNYGYTF
>TRBD1|TRBJ1-2|many|TRBV6-2/TRBV6-3
TGTGCCAGCAGACCCAGGACCGGGACAGGGACTAACTATGGCTACACCTTC
CASRPRTGTGTNYGYTF
>.|TRBJ2-7|many|TRBV28
TGTGCCAGCAGTTTATTCGGGACCTCCTCCTACGAGCAGTACTTC
CASSLFGTSSYEQYF